Below are 18 T cell receptor beta chains sequenced from a single sample in a study of T-cell memory formation after mild COVID-19 (dated by TCRdb to the early 2020s). The library was prepared using 5' RACE. Sequencing was performed on an Illumina NovaSeq 6000. The raw public data were reprocessed by TCRdb itself: fastp quality trimming at Q25, MiXCR clonotype calling, in-frame beta chains only. A single entry per CDR3 protein holds the most common genes and DNA from its merged rows. Within this sample are 380,000 or so distinct CDR3 sequences, with roughly an eighth of them counted one time only. The leading ten clones occupy about 24% of the sample. Sequenced sample: PBMCs or a T cell subset sorted from them (not recorded which). The source of these receptors is a man aged 18-30 years who had mild COVID-19 (a few samples of this study predate the infection). The sample titles of this study are shuffled in the database, so cell type and time point are left out; the donor was told from shared clones.

The chain is built from TRBV18 and TRBJ1-5; 10 bases fit TRBD1. With V trimmed by 2 bases and J by 7 bases, 2 bases remained unmatched. The CDR3 has 14 amino acids. Germline V CDR1 and CDR2: KGHSH, LQKENI. In nucleotides, the CDR3 is TGTGCCAGCTCACCAGGGACAGGGGAGCAGCCCCAGCATTTT. Its protein is CASSPGTGEQPQHF.

This clonotype was recorded at least ten times. This rearrangement joins TRBV5-5 to TRBJ2-1, with 8 positions matching TRBD2. CDR1 SGHKS and CDR2 YYEKEE come from the germline V gene (reference sequence). After removal of 4 bases from V and 0 bases from J, the junction contained 18 bases not matched to a gene. The CDR3 has 20 amino acids. The CDR3 coding sequence is TGTGCCAGCAGCGCCCGGGGGGTAGTAGCGGGGACCAGCTCCTACAATGAGCAGTTCTTC. This translates into CASSARGVVAGTSSYNEQFF.

Ten or more counts support this clonotype. The rearrangement joins TRBV5-1 to TRBJ2-1, with D possibly matching TRBD1 (5 bases). Germline lookup yields CDR1 SGHRS and CDR2 YFSETQ. The CDR3 totals 12 residues. With 4 bases removed from V and 9 bases from J, the gap between germline ends came to 11 bases. In DNA form, the CDR3 reads TGCGCCAGCAGCAAGGGGCCGCCTGAGCAGTTCTTC. It encodes CASSKGPPEQFF.

V usage is TRBV7-2 and J usage is TRBJ1-1; D possibly corresponds to TRBD1 (6 bases). V lost 1 base and J 0 bases, leaving 15 bases between the germline ends. This CDR3 spans 17 amino acids. Germline V gives CDR1 SGHTA, CDR2 FQGNSA. CDR3 region: CASSLGFPGHMNTEAFF. The CDR3 DNA reads as TGTGCCAGCAGCTTAGGGTTTCCGGGACACATGAACACTGAAGCTTTCTTT.

The CDR3 nucleotides read TGCGCCAGCAGCTTGGGCGCTAGCGGGGGATCAGATACGCAGTATTTT. Its translation is CASSLGASGGSDTQYF. V and J are TRBV5-1 and TRBJ2-3, with 10 bases identical to TRBD2. The CDR3 runs 16 residues. Germline V CDR1 and CDR2: SGHRS, YFSETQ. The ends lost 0 bases at V and 4 bases at J; junction bases unmatched: 5.

The J gene is TRBJ1-2, the V gene TRBV20-1; D is unresolved. V was clipped by 5 bases and J by 3 bases, with 10 bases between them. The CDR3 is made up of 12 amino acids. Per the germline V gene, CDR1 is DFQATT and CDR2 is SNEGSKA (reference sequence). This CDR3 reads CSAWLLDYGYTF. CDR3 in DNA: TGCAGTGCTTGGCTCTTAGACTATGGCTACACCTTC.

This chain links TRBV5-6 with TRBJ2-5; D not certain. V lost 4 bases and J 7 bases, leaving 14 bases between the germline ends. This CDR3 is 13 amino acids long. Germline CDR1 is SGHDT and CDR2 is YYEEEE. CDR3 bases: TGTGCCAGCAGCCGGTGGGGTCCTGGGACCCAGTACTTC. Its protein is CASSRWGPGTQYF.

This clonotype appeared many times. This sequence joins TRBV3-1 and TRBJ2-5; a possible D gene is TRBD1 (6 bases). This CDR3 is built from 15 residues. Between the trimmed V and J ends, which lost 2 bases and 2 bases, there was a span of 12 bases. Germline CDR1 is LGHDT and CDR2 is YNNKEL (reference sequence). The CDR3 spells CASSQIGGAQETQYF. Here the CDR3 DNA reads TGTGCCAGCAGCCAAATAGGGGGTGCTCAAGAGACCCAGTACTTC.

The rearrangement joins TRBV7-9 to TRBJ1-5; TRBD1 is a possible D gene (5 bases). Trimming removed 5 bases at V and 9 bases at J, with 17 bases between. CDR1 SEHNR and CDR2 FQNEAQ come from the germline V gene (reference sequence). CDR3 length: 14 amino acids. The CDR3 nucleotides are TGTGCCAGCAGCGACCATGGGGCAGAAGGGCCCCAGCATTTT. This sequence encodes CASSDHGAEGPQHF.

DNA of the CDR3: TGTGCCAGCAGCTTAGCCAGGGGGGGATACTACGAGCAGTACTTC. The encoded protein is CASSLARGGYYEQYF. The rearrangement joins TRBV7-9 to TRBJ2-7; the D gene could be TRBD1 or TRBD2 (7 bases each). Trimming left V 0 bases short and J 3 bases short, with 12 bases between. The length of the CDR3 is 15 residues. CDR1 and CDR2 (germline): SEHNR, FQNEAQ (reference sequence).

The rearrangement joins TRBV5-1 to TRBJ1-2, with unresolved D. Trimming removed 3 bases from V and 4 bases from J, with 13 bases in between. This CDR3 is built from 14 residues. Per the germline V gene, CDR1 is SGHRS and CDR2 is YFSETQ. This CDR3 is CASSSGESAYGYTF. The CDR3 coding sequence is TGCGCCAGCAGCTCCGGGGAGTCAGCCTATGGCTACACCTTC.

The chain links TRBV5-1 to TRBJ2-2; 9 positions agree with TRBD1. Germline V lookup: CDR1 SGHRS, CDR2 YFSETQ. This CDR3 spans 15 amino acids. Losses at the gene ends were 4 bases for V and 6 bases for J; bases not matched to a gene: 7. In nucleotides, the CDR3 is TGCGCCAGCAGCCCCTCGACAGGGGGATCCGGGGAGCTGTTTTTT. This translates into CASSPSTGGSGELFF.

This chain connects TRBV29-1 to TRBJ2-1; D perhaps matches TRBD1 (6 bases). Trimming shortened V by 3 bases and J by 2 bases, and 8 bases separated the two germline ends. The CDR3 has 13 residues. The germline V gene has CDR1 SQVTM and CDR2 ANQGSEA. The CDR3 DNA reads as TGCAGCGTTGACAGGGGCACCTACAATGAGCAGTTCTTC. The encoded protein is CSVDRGTYNEQFF.

Written as DNA, the CDR3 is TGTGCCAGCAGCTTCGGCGAAAGGCGGTTCTTC. Translation gives CASSFGERRFF. The chain is built from TRBV7-9 and TRBJ2-1; D gene uncertain. With 3 bases removed from V and 15 bases from J, the gap between germline ends came to 12 bases. Germline V lookup: CDR1 SEHNR, CDR2 FQNEAQ (reference sequence). The CDR3 spans 11 residues.

The chain joins TRBV12-3 or TRBV12-4 to TRBJ2-7, with TRBD1 as a possible D gene (6 bases). The CDR3 runs 16 residues. Trimming cost V 0 bases and J 0 bases, with 12 bases left between them. The CDR3 sequence is CASSLAGHSSSYEQYF. CDR3 coding DNA: TGTGCCAGCAGTTTAGCGGGACATTCGTCCTCCTACGAGCAGTACTTC.

The sample holds many counts of this clonotype. The chain couples TRBV6-6 to TRBJ2-7; no clear D gene. The V gene lost 2 bases and the J gene lost 0 bases, with 11 bases spanning the gap. The CDR3 has 15 amino acids. Germline V gives CDR1 MNHNY, CDR2 SVGAGI (reference sequence). CDR3 region: CASSYRASFSYEQYV. The CDR3 DNA sequence: TGTGCCAGCAGTTACAGGGCCTCCTTCTCCTACGAGCAGTACGTC.

The chain carries TRBV27 and TRBJ1-2; maybe TRBD1 (6 bases). This CDR3 has 15 residues. Germline-derived CDR1 and CDR2 are MNHEY and SMNVEV (reference sequence). The V end lost 0 bases, the J end lost 6 bases, and 14 bases lay between the germline ends. For the CDR3, the DNA is TGTGCCAGCAGTTTATCGCGGGGGGCGACAAATGGCTACACCTTC. Translating gives CASSLSRGATNGYTF.

As DNA, the CDR3 is TGTGCCAGCTCACCACCGGGCGGGGGGGCCGATTATGAGCAGTTCTTC. Translated, it gives CASSPPGGGADYEQFF. The chain is built from TRBV18 and TRBJ2-1; 9 bases map to TRBD2. Germline V CDR1 and CDR2: KGHSH, LQKENI. V gave up 0 bases and J gave up 8 bases; unmatched junction bases: 8. The CDR3 length is 16 residues.